This TCR beta chain was retrieved from a study of regulatory T cells in long-lasting Graves disease. In building TCR beta libraries, iRepertoire HTBI primers were used together with Arm-PCR of CDR3 regions. TCRdb re-called the multiplex PCR reads through MiXCR, storing one row per CDR3 protein. Of roughly 500,000 distinct CDR3 sequences listed, 20% to 25% are singletons. This sample's time point: persistent/refractory GD, antithyroid drugs over 5 years with positive TRAb. With RNA extracted from PBMCs as input, the TCR library was made. This clonotype was seen a few times. Sequencing was performed on peripheral blood mononuclear cells (PBMCs), taken when the disease was refractory, from a patient treated with antithyroid drugs. The clonotype comes from a female donor with Graves disease.

CDR3 DNA sequence: TGTGCCAGCAGTTTGGGCGCTAGCGATGGTCTGGAGACCCAGTACTTC. Its translation: CASSLGASDGLETQYF. The chain employs TRBV6-2 or TRBV6-3 and TRBJ2-5, with D possibly TRBD2 on 6 matching bases. CDR1 MNHEY and CDR2 SVGEGT come from the germline V gene. The CDR3 is 16 residues long. The V and J ends lost 4 bases and 5 bases respectively, with 20 bases between them.